These 18 T cell receptor beta chains were all obtained from the same sample, sequenced in a study of blood T cells in healthy people across ages. Next came a second PCR, run for about 6 to 12 cycles, which used a sample-barcoded 5' primer along with a J-beta primer mix. TCRdb re-called the 5' RACE reads through MiXCR, storing one row per CDR3 protein. In the table there are about 1,500,000 distinct CDR3 sequences, about 28% of which are singletons. The sample consisted of blood. Receptors originate from a woman aged 25-40 years in good health.

The chain carries TRBV19 and TRBJ1-1; no reliable D call. The germline CDR1 and CDR2 sequences are LNHDA and SQIVND (reference sequence). The CDR3 covers 13 residues. V gave up 4 bases and J gave up 7 bases, with 13 bases separating them. CDR3 sequence (DNA): TGTGCCAGTAGTAAACGGGGTCGAGTTGAAGCTTTCTTT. Its protein product is CASSKRGRVEAFF.

The V gene is TRBV10-3, the J gene TRBJ2-5; TRBD2 might be the D (6 bases). The length of the CDR3 is 13 residues. Germline V lookup: CDR1 ENHRY, CDR2 SYGVKD. V was trimmed by 7 bases and J by 2 bases, leaving 11 bases between them. The CDR3 bases are TGTGCCATCAAGGCGGGGACTCAAGAGACCCAGTACTTC. As protein: CAIKAGTQETQYF.

The V call is TRBV4-3, the J call TRBJ2-5, with D perhaps TRBD1 (7 bases). The CDR3 covers 16 residues. Germline CDR1 is LGHNA and CDR2 is YSLEER. V lost 0 bases to trimming and J lost 1 base, with 12 bases between them. In DNA, the CDR3 is TGCGCCAGCAGCCAAGATCGACAGGGAGGCCAAGAGACCCAGTACTTC. Protein: CASSQDRQGGQETQYF.

V gene TRBV9 combines with J gene TRBJ2-1; TRBD2 matches 7 bases. After removal of 5 bases from V and 9 bases from J, the junction contained 11 bases not matched to a gene. The CDR3 has 14 residues. Germline-derived CDR1 and CDR2 are SGDLS and YYNGEE. This CDR3 reads CASSQPGGWGEQFF. The CDR3 coding sequence is TGTGCCAGCAGTCAACCCGGGGGGTGGGGTGAGCAGTTCTTC. Together with reference TRBV9 and TRBJ2-1, the CDR3 gives the full variable domain: DSGVTQTPKHLITATGQRVTLRCSPRSGDLSVYWYQQSLDQGLQFLIQYYNGEERAKGNILERFSAQQFPDLHSELNLSSLELGDSALYFCASSQPGGWGEQFFGPGTRLTVL.

The chain has TRBV7-2 and TRBJ2-3; 7 positions agree with TRBD2. With 4 bases clipped from V and 9 bases from J, the junction kept 10 bases outside the gene matches. This CDR3 has 14 amino acids. Per the germline V gene, CDR1 is SGHTA and CDR2 is FQGNSA. In DNA form, the CDR3 reads TGTGCCAGCAGCTCCGGAAACATACTAGCGACGCAGTATTTT. Translation gives CASSSGNILATQYF.

Regarding this clonotype: A clone one base away is much larger, so this may be a read error. The CDR3 coding sequence is TGTGCCAGCAGGTGGACAGCGCACTATGGCTACACCTTC. Its translation is CASRWTAHYGYTF. The chain links TRBV28 to TRBJ1-2; a possible D gene is TRBD1 (6 bases). This CDR3 has 13 residues. Per the germline V gene, CDR1 is MDHEN and CDR2 is SYDVKM. Trimming took off 6 bases at V and 3 bases at J, with 11 bases between the two ends.

The V gene is TRBV20-1, the J gene TRBJ2-4, with 8 bases aligning to TRBD2. The J call may be in error: the DNA end matches TRBJ2-7 better. CDR1 is DFQATT and CDR2 is SNEGSKA in the germline V gene (reference sequence). The CDR3 length is 14 residues. The CDR3 loop reads CSAPTGGATYEQYF. The CDR3 nucleotides read TGCAGTGCCCCGACCGGGGGGGCCACTTACGAGCAGTACTTC.

This chain joins TRBV20-1 and TRBJ2-5, with 12 positions matching TRBD2. Germline V gene lookup returns CDR1 DFQATT and CDR2 SNEGSKA (reference sequence). V dropped 1 base and J dropped 5; count of bases not matched to a gene: 5. There are 15 residues in the CDR3. The CDR3 loop reads CSARGPSGRVETQYF. CDR3 nucleotide sequence: TGCAGTGCTAGAGGCCCTAGCGGGAGGGTTGAGACCCAGTACTTC.

This clonotype was counted at least ten times. The chain employs TRBV20-1 and TRBJ2-1, with D possibly matching TRBD1 (5 bases). In germline, CDR1 is DFQATT, CDR2 SNEGSKA (reference sequence). V was pared by 0 bases and J by 7 bases, with 13 bases between. The CDR3 sequence is 14 residues long. The CDR3 region is CSARDPKGWNEQFF. The DNA of the CDR3 is TGCAGTGCTAGAGATCCAAAGGGGTGGAATGAGCAGTTCTTC.

Comments on this clonotype: Compared with germline, one end of the junction differs, possibly owing to a read error. CDR3 protein: CASSLGTGGRGDGCTF. The CDR3 coding sequence is TGTGCCAGCAGTTTGGGGACGGGGGGCAGGGGAGATGGCTGCACCTTC. J is TRBJ1-2 and V is TRBV28; perhaps TRBD1 as D (6 bases). The germline V gene has CDR1 MDHEN and CDR2 SYDVKM. There are 16 residues in the CDR3.

This clonotype has a count of ten or more. The CDR3 DNA reads as TGCAGTGCTAGATCACCCCTTTCCTCCTACAATGAGCAGTTCTTC. It codes for CSARSPLSSYNEQFF. This sequence joins TRBV20-1 and TRBJ2-1; D ambiguous. The CDR3 extends over 15 amino acids. Trimming took 2 bases from V and 0 from J, leaving 11 bases between them. Germline V gene sequence: CDR1 DFQATT, CDR2 SNEGSKA (reference sequence).

The CDR3 sequence: CASSSMTGYYEQYF. CDR3 DNA: TGTGCCAGCAGTTCTATGACAGGGTACTACGAGCAGTACTTC. The J gene is TRBJ2-7, the V gene TRBV7-2; 7 bases fit TRBD1. Germline-derived CDR1 and CDR2 are SGHTA and FQGNSA. The junction had 8 bases not matched to a gene; V was cut back by 6 bases and J by 3 bases. CDR3 size: 14 residues.

The rearrangement joins TRBV4-1 to TRBJ2-1; 7 nucleotides agree with TRBD2. Germline CDR1 is MGHRA and CDR2 is YSYEKL. V was clipped by 4 bases and J by 2 bases; unmatched bases: 8. The CDR3 loop spans 16 amino acids. The CDR3 sequence is CASSRTGGSPYNEQFF. CDR3 coding DNA: TGCGCCAGCAGCCGCACCGGGGGGTCCCCCTACAATGAGCAGTTCTTC.

The rearrangement uses TRBV4-3 and TRBJ1-5, with TRBD1 identical over 7 bases. With 5 bases clipped from V and 6 bases from J, the junction kept 13 bases outside the gene matches. CDR3 length: 16 amino acids. Germline V gene data show CDR1 as LGHNA and CDR2 as YSLEER. CDR3 coding DNA: TGCGCCAGCAGCGCCTCTGTTGGACAGGCGAGTCAGCCCCAGCATTTT. This sequence encodes CASSASVGQASQPQHF.

A single count supports this clonotype. This chain joins TRBV5-5 and TRBJ2-1; possibly TRBD1 for D (6 bases). The J call may be in error: the DNA end matches TRBJ2-7 better. In germline, CDR1 is SGHKS, CDR2 YYEKEE (reference sequence). The CDR3 covers 14 residues. CDR3 sequence reads: CASSPGRGRDGQYF. In DNA, the CDR3 is TGTGCCAGCAGCCCGGGCAGGGGACGGGACGGGCAGTACTTC.

This clonotype was found many times. V and J are TRBV27 and TRBJ2-1; D remains unclear. The CDR3 contains 14 residues. The germline V and J ends were trimmed by 6 bases and 0 bases, with 9 bases remaining between them. Germline V gene data show CDR1 as MNHEY and CDR2 as SMNVEV (reference sequence). The CDR3 spells CASSAEFSYNEQFF. Here the CDR3 DNA reads TGTGCCAGCAGCGCCGAGTTCTCCTACAATGAGCAGTTCTTC.

This clonotype was detected a few times. The chain joins TRBV7-9 to TRBJ1-5, with D perhaps matching TRBD1 (6 bases). The CDR3 extends over 15 amino acids. V lost 6 bases to trimming and J lost 3 bases, with 15 bases between them. Germline V CDR1 and CDR2: SEHNR, FQNEAQ (reference sequence). For the CDR3, the DNA is TGTGCCAGCAGTCCCAGGGGTGGGGTCAATCAGCCCCAGCATTTT. It yields the protein CASSPRGGVNQPQHF.

The sample holds a few counts of this clonotype. The chain couples TRBV6-6 to TRBJ2-7; D gene ambiguous. V gave up 2 bases and J gave up 2 bases, with 10 bases separating them. The CDR3 totals 14 residues. The germline V gene has CDR1 MNHNY and CDR2 SVGAGI (reference sequence). The CDR3 spells CASSYVGIAYEQYF. The CDR3 bases are TGTGCCAGCAGTTACGTGGGGATCGCCTACGAGCAGTACTTC.